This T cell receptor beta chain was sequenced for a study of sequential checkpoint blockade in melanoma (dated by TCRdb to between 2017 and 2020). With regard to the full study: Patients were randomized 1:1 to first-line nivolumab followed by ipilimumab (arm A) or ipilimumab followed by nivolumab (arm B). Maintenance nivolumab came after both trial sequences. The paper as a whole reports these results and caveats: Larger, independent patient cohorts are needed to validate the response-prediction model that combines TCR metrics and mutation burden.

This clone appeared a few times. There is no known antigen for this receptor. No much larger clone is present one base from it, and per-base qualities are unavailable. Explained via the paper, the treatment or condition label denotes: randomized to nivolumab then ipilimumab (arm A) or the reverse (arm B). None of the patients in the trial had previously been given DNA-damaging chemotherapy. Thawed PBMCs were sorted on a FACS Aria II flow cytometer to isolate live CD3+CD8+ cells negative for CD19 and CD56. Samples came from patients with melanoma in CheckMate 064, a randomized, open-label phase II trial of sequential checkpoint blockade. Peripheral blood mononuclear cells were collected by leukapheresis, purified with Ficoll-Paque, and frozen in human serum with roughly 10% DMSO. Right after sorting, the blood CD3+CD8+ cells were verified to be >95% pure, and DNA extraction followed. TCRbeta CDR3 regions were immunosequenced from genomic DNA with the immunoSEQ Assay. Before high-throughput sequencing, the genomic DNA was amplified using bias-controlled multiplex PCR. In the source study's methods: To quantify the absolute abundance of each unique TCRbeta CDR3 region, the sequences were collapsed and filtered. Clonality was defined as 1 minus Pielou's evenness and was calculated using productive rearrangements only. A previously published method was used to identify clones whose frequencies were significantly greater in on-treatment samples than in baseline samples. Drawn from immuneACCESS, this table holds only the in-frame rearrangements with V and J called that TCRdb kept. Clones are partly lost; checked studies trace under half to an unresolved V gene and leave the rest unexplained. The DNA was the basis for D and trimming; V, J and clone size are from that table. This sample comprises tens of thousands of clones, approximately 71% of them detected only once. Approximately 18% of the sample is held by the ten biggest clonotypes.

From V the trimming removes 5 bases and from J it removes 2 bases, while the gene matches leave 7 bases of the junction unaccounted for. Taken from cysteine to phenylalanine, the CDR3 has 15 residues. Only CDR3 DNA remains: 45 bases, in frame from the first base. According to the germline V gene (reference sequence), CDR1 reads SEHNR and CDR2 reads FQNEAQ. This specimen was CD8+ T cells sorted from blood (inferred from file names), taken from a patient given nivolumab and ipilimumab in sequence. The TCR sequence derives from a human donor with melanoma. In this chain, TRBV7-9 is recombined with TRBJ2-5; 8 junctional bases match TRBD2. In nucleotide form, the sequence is TGTGCCAGCAGCCGCTCAACTAGCGGTCAAGAGACCCAGTACTTC. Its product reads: CASSRSTSGQETQYF.